This T cell receptor (beta chain) stems from a study of siplizumab effects on memory and regulatory T cells. As for this clone: The antigen is not known.

J lost 5 bases, V lost 4 bases, and 12 bases had no gene match. Looked up from germline, CDR1 is MGHDK and CDR2 is SYGVNS. The CDR3 extends over 16 amino acids. General study findings and limits: Just a small share of alloreactive clones was traced back to unstimulated subsets. Significant reduction of alloreactive sequences traceable to unstimulated CD4+ memory cells was observed with siplizumab. Memory T cells appeared less diverse than naive cells, which seemed to contribute substantially to alloresponse.

Each sample contributed roughly 100,000 TCR templates to the assay. Sequenced by immunoSEQ multiplex PCR; TCRdb stores in-frame clones only, minus some. This table holds tens of thousands of clones, approximately 94% found once. This chain links TRBV25-1 with TRBJ1-1; TRBD1 matches 8 bases. The receptor was derived from a human donor in good health. Material: CD8+ T cells sorted from blood. As DNA, the CDR3 is TGTGCCAGCAGTGGACCCCCACGACAGGGGTATACTGAAGCTTTCTTT. Its protein product is CASSGPPRQGYTEAFF. Based on the CDR3 plus reference TRBV25-1 and TRBJ1-1, the full variable domain is EADIYQTPRYLVIGTGKKITLECSQTMGHDKMYWYQQDPGMELHLIHYSYGVNSTEKGDLSSESTVSRIRTEHFPLTLESARPSHTSQYLCASSGPPRQGYTEAFFGQGTRLTVV.